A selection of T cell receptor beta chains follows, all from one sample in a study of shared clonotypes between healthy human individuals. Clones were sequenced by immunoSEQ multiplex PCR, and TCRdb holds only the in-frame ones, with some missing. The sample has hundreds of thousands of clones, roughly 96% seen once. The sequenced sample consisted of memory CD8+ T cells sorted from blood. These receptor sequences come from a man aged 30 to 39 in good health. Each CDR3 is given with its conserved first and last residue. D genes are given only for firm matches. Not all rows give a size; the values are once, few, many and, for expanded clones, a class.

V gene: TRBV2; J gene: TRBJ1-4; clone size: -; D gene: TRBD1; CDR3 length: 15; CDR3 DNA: TGTGCCAGCAGTATACGGACAGGGGGAGGAGAAAAACTGTTTTTT; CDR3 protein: CASSIRTGGGEKLFF
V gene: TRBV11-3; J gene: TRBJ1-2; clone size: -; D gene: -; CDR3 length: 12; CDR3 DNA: TGTGCCAGCAGCTTAGGAGGGGGTGGCTACACCTTC; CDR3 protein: CASSLGGGGYTF
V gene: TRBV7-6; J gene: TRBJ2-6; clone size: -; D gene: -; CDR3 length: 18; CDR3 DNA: TGTGCCAGCAGCTTAATGGGGCCGGGGAGCTCTGGGGCCAACGTCCTGACTTTC; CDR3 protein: CASSLMGPGSSGANVLTF
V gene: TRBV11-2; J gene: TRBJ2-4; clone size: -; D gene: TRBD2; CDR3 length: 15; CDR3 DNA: TGTGCCAGCCGCAAAGCCGGACTAGCGGGGTACTTTCAGTACTTC; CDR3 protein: CASRKAGLAGYFQYF
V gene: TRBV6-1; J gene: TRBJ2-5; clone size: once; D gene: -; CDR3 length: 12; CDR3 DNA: TGTGCCAGCAGTGAATCAGGGGAGACCCAGTACTTC; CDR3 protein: CASSESGETQYF
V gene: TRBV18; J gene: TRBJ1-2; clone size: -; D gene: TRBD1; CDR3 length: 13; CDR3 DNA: TGTGCCAGCTCACCCGGGACAGGGTATGGCTACACCTTC; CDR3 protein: CASSPGTGYGYTF
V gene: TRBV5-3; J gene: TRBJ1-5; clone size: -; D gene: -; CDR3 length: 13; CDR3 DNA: TGTGCCAGAAGCCCGGAGGGCTCCCAGCCCCAGCATTTT; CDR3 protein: CARSPEGSQPQHF
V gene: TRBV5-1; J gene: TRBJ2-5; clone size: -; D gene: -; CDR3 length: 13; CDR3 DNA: TGCGCCAGCAGCCGGCTACTCCAAGAGACCCAGTACTTC; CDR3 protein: CASSRLLQETQYF
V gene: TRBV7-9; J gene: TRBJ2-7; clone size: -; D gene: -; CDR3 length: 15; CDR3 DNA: TGTGCCAGCAGCTTCGGGGGAGGGGGCTGGTACGAGCAGTACTTC; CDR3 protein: CASSFGGGGWYEQYF
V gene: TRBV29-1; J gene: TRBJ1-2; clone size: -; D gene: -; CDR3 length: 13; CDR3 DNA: TGCAGCGTGGTCCGGGCCCAACTTGGGGGCTACACCTTC; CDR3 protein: CSVVRAQLGGYTF
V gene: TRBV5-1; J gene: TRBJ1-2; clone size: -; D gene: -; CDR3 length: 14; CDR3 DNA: TGCGCCAACAGTCTGTCGACGGCGAACTATGGCTACACCTTC; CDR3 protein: CANSLSTANYGYTF
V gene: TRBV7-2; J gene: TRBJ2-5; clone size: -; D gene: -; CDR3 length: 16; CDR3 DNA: TGTGCCAGCAGCTTAGCGGCGGGCCCGACAGGAGAGACCCAGTACTTC; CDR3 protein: CASSLAAGPTGETQYF
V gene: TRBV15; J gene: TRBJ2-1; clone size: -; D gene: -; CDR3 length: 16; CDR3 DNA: TGTGCCACCAGCAGAGAACGCTCTCTCTCCTACAATGAGCAGTTCTTC; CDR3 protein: CATSRERSLSYNEQFF
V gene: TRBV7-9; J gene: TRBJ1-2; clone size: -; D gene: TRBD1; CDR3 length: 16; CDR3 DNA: TGTGCCAGCAGCTTAACAGGGGACAGCGCTAACTATGGCTACACCTTC; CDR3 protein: CASSLTGDSANYGYTF
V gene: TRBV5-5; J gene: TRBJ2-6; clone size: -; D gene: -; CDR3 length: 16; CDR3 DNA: TGTGCCAGCAGCTTGGGGGGCGGCTCTGGGGCCAACGTCCTGACTTTC; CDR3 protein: CASSLGGGSGANVLTF
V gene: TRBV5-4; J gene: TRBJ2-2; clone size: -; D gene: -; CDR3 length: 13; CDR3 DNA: TGTGCCAGCAGCTTGTCCGGAACCGGGGAGCTGTTTTTT; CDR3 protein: CASSLSGTGELFF
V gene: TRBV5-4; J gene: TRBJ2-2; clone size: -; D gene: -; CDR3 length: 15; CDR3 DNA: TGTGCCAGCAGCGTTGGGGTAGTGGGCACCGGGGAGCTGTTTTTT; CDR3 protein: CASSVGVVGTGELFF
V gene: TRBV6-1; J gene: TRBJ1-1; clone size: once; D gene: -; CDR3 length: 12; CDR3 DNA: TGTGCCAGCAGTGAAGGGAACACTGAAGCTTTCTTT; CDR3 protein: CASSEGNTEAFF
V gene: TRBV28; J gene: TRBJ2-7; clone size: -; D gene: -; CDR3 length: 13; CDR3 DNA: TGTGCCAGCAGTTTAGGACACTCCTACGAGCAGTACTTC; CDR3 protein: CASSLGHSYEQYF
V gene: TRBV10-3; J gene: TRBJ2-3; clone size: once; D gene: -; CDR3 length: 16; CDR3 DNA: TGTGCCATCAGTGCAGACGAACTACTAAGCACAGATACGCAGTATTTT; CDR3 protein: CAISADELLSTDTQYF
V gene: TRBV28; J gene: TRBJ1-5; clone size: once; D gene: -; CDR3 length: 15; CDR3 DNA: TGTGCCAGCAGTTTAAGTTCACGGGGTTATCAGCCCCAGCATTTT; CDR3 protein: CASSLSSRGYQPQHF
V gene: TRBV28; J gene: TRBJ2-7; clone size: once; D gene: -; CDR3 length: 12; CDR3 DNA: TGTGCCAGCAGCAGGATAGCGTACGAGCAGTACTTC; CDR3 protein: CASSRIAYEQYF
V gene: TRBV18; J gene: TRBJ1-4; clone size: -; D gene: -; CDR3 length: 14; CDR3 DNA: TGTGCCAGCTCACCGCAACAGGGCAGTGAAAAACTGTTTTTT; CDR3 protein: CASSPQQGSEKLFF
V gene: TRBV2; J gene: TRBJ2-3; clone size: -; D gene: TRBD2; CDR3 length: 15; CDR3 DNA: TGTGCCAGCAGCCTTAGCGGGGGAAGCACAGATACGCAGTATTTT; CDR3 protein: CASSLSGGSTDTQYF
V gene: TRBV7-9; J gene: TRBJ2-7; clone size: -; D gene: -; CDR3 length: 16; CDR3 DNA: TGTGCCAGCAGCTTTCCCCCCTACGGGAACCCCTACGAGCAGTACTTC; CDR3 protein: CASSFPPYGNPYEQYF
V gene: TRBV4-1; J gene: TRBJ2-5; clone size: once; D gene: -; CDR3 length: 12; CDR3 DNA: TGCGCCAGCAGCCAATGGGGGGAGACCCAGTACTTC; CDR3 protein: CASSQWGETQYF